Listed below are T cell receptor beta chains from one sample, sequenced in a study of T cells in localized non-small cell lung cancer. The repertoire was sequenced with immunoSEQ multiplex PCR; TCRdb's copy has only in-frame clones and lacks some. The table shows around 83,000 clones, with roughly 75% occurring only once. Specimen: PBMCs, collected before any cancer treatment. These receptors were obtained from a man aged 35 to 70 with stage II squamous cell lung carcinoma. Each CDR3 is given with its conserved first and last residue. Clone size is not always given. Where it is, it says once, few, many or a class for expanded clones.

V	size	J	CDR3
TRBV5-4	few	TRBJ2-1	CASSSGTGGASENEQFF
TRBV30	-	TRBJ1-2	CAWKTGLVNTF
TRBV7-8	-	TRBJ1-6	CASSYSDRGSPLHF
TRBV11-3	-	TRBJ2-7	CASSLGGTGVEQYF
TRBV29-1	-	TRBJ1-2	CSVDTGTGPYGYTF
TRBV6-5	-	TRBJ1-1	CASSRGREMNTEAFF
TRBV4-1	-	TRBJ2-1	CASSQEGGLGNEQFF
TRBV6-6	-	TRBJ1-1	CASSSVPGAPNTEAFF
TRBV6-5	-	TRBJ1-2	CASSRDREGGGYTF
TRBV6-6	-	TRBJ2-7	CASSYGAGSSYEQYF
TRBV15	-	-	CATSRDPRTSGRRRSYEQYF
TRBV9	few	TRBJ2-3	CASSVVEGTQYF
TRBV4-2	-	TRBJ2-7	CASSQDSVAYEQYF
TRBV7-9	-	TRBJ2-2	CASSLETGELFF
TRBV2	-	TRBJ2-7	CASTRQGRHEQYF
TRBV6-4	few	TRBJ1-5	CASSETAEEWQPQHF
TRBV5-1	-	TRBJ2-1	CASSLASNSYNEQFF
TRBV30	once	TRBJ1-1	CAWSPLGQWGEAFF
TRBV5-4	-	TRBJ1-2	CASSPGSPHYGYTF
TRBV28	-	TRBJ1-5	CASSSSGSPPWHF
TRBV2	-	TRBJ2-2	CASSATARGSGELFF
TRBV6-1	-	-	CASKDWEETQYF
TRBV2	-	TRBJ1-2	CASSAGVAYGYTF
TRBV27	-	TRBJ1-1	CASSRDRGGAEAFF
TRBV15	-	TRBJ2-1	CATSRVTLDKIDEQFF
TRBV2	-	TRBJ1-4	CASSKGGLKRTEVGKLFF
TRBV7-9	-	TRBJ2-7	CASNRGLAGVHEQYF
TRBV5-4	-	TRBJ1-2	CASSLPAAGGTGGYTF
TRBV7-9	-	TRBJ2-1	CASSHQGGLTTNNEQFF
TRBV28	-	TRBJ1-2	CASSLGNYGYTF
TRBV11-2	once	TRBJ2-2	CASSLRETTGELFF
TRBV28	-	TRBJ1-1	CASRPGGNTEAFF
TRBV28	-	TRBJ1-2	CASSVGSYGYTF
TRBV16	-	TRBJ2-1	CASSQYSGTTLDNEQFF
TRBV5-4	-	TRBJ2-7	CASSPRSSYEQYF
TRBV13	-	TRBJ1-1	CASSRGRQPNTEAFF
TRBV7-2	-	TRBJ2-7	CASSSGTGNYEQYF
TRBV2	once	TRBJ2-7	CASSNQDSDEQYF
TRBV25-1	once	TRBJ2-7	CASSPQAGGPYEQYF
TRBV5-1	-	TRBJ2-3	CASSLDRGRTDTQYF
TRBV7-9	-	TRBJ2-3	CASGGGPSTDTQYF
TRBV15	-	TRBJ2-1	CATREGQYNEQFF
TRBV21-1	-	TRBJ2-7	CASILQGPFNEQYF
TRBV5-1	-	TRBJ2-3	CASSLEGKGDTQYF
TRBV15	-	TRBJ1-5	CATSVGRNQPQHF
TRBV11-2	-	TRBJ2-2	CASIRRRTNTGELFF